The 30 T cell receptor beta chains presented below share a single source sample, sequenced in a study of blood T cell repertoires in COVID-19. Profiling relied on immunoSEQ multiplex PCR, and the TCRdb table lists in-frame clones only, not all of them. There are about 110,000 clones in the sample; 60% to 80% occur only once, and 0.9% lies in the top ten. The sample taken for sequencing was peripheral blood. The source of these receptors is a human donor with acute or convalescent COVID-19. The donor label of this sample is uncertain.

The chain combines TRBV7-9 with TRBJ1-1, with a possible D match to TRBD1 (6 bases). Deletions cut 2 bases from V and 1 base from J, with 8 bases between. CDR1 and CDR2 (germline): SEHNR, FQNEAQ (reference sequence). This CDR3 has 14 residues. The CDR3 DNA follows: TGTGCCAGCAGCTTAATGGGGGCGAACACTGAAGCTTTCTTT. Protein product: CASSLMGANTEAFF. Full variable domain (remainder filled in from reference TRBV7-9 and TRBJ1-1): DTGVSQNPRHKITKRGQNVTFRCDPISEHNRLYWYRQTLGQGPEFLTYFQNEAQLEKSRLLSDRFSAERPKGSFSTLEIQRTEQGDSAMYLCASSLMGANTEAFFGQGTRLTVV.

CDR3 residues: CASSFGVRIAEAFF. The CDR3 nucleotides read TGTGCCAGCAGCTTCGGGGTTCGAATTGCTGAAGCTTTCTTT. This chain joins TRBV13 and TRBJ1-1; D is unclear. CDR1 and CDR2 from the germline V gene are PRHDT and FYEKMQ (reference sequence). V was pared by 3 bases and J by 6 bases, with 14 bases between. The CDR3 sequence is 14 residues long.

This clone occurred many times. The CDR3 DNA sequence: TGTGCCAGCAGCCCCGGACTAGTAGTCGAGGATGAGCAGTTCTTC. This encodes CASSPGLVVEDEQFF. This chain joins TRBV7-8 and TRBJ2-1; 7 bases line up with TRBD2. In germline, CDR1 is SGHVS, CDR2 FQNEAQ. CDR3 length equals 15 residues. Unmatched junction bases numbered 12, after V lost 5 bases and J lost 8 bases.

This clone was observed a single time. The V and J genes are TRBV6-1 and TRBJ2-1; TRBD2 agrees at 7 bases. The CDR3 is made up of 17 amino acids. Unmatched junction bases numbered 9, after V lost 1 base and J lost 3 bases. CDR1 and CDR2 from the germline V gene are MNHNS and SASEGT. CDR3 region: CASSEDFQGGIYNEQFF. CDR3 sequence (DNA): TGTGCCAGCAGTGAAGATTTTCAGGGAGGGATCTACAATGAGCAGTTCTTC.

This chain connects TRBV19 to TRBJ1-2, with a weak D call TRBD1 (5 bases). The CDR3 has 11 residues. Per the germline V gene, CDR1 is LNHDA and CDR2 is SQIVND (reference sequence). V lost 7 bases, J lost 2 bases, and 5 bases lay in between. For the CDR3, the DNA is TGTGCCAGTACAGGGAACTATGGCTACACCTTC. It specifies CASTGNYGYTF.

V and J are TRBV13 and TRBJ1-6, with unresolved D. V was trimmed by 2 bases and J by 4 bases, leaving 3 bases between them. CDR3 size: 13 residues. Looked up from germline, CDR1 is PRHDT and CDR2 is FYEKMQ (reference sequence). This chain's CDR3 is CASSLRYNSPLHF. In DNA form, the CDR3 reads TGTGCCAGCAGCTTACGGTATAATTCACCCCTCCACTTT.

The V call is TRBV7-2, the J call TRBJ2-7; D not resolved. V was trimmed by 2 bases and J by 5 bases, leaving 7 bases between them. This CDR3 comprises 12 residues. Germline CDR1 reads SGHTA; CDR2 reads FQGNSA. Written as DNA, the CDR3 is TGTGCCAGCAGCTTATACAATAACGAGCAGTACTTC. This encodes CASSLYNNEQYF.

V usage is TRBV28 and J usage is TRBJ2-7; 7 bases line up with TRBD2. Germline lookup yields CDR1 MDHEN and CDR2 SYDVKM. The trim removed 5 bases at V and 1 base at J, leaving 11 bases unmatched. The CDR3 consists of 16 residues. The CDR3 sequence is CASSPPLAVGSYEQYF. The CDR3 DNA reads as TGTGCCAGCAGTCCGCCTCTAGCGGTCGGGTCCTACGAGCAGTACTTC.

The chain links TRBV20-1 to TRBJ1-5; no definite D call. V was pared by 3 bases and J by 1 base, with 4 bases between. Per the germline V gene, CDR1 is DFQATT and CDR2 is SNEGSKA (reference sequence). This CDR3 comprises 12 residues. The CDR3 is CSASRSNQPQHF. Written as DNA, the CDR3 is TGCAGTGCTAGTCGGAGCAATCAGCCCCAGCATTTT.

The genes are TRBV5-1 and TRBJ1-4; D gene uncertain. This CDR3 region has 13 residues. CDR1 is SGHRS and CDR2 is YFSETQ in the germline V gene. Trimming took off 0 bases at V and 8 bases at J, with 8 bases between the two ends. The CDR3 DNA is TGCGCCAGCAGCTTGGGTCTGAGGGAAAAACTGTTTTTT. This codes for CASSLGLREKLFF.

The DNA of the CDR3 is TGTGCCTGGAGCTGGGGCCAGGGTTACAATGAGCAGTTCTTC. Residues: CAWSWGQGYNEQFF. This rearrangement joins TRBV30 to TRBJ2-1; weak D call: TRBD1 (5 bases). The V gene lost 3 bases and the J gene lost 4 bases, with 13 bases spanning the gap. The CDR3 contains 14 residues. Germline loops: CDR1 GTSNPN, CDR2 SVGIG (reference sequence).

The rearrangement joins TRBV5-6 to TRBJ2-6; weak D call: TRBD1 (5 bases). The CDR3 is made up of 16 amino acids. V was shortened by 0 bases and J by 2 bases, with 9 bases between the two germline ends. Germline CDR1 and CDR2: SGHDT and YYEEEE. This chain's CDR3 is CASSLGVRAGANVLTF. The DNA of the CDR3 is TGTGCCAGCAGCTTGGGGGTCAGGGCTGGGGCCAACGTCCTGACTTTC.

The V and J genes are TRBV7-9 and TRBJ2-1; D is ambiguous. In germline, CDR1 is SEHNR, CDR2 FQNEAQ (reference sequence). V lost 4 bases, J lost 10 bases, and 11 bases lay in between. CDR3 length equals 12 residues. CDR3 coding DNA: TGTGCCAGCAGCTCTGACTCCCCGGAGCAGTTCTTC. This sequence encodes CASSSDSPEQFF.

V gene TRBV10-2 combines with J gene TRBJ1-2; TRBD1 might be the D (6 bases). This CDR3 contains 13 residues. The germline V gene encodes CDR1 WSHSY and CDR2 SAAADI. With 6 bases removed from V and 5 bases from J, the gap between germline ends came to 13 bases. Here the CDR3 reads CASRMGQGYGYTF. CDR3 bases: TGCGCCAGCAGGATGGGGCAGGGGTATGGCTACACCTTC.

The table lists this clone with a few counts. The CDR3 DNA is TGTGCCACCGCGGGGACTGAAGCTTTCTTT. Residues: CATAGTEAFF. This chain links TRBV2 with TRBJ1-1; no clear D gene. Between the trimmed V and J ends, which lost 10 bases and 5 bases, there was a span of 8 bases. CDR3 length equals 10 residues. The germline gives CDR1 SNHLY, CDR2 FYNNEI.

CDR3 DNA: TGTGCCAGCAGTTCCTTAAACTATGGCTACACCTTC. Translated: CASSSLNYGYTF. This sequence joins TRBV12-3 or TRBV12-4 and TRBJ1-2; D call uncertain. V was clipped by 4 bases and J by 2 bases, with 5 bases between them. The CDR3 has 12 residues.

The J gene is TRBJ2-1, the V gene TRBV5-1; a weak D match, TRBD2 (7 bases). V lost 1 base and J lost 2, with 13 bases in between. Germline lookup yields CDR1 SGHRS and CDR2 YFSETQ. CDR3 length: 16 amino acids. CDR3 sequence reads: CASSLNGGTTYNEQFF. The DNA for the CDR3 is TGCGCCAGCAGCTTGAACGGGGGGACAACCTACAATGAGCAGTTCTTC.

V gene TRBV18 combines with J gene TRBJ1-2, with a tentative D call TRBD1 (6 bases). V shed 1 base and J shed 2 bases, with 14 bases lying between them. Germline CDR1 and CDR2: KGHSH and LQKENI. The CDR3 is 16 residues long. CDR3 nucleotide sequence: TGTGCCAGCTCACCACTTCCGGGACAAACGAACTATGGCTACACCTTC. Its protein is CASSPLPGQTNYGYTF.

The CDR3 DNA sequence: TGTGCCAGCAGTGAGGTCGCGGACGGGGAGCTGTTTTTT. Translating it yields CASSEVADGELFF. This chain uses TRBV2 with TRBJ2-2; D remains unclear. The CDR3 runs to 13 residues. Trimming took 3 bases from V and 7 from J, leaving 9 bases between them. Germline CDR1 is SNHLY and CDR2 is FYNNEI.

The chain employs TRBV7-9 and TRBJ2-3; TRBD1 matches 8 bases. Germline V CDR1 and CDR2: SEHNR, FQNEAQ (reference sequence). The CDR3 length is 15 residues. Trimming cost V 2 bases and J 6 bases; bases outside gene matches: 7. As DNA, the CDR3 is TGTGCCAGCAGCTTACGAGGACAGGGCCCCGATACGCAGTATTTT. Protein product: CASSLRGQGPDTQYF.

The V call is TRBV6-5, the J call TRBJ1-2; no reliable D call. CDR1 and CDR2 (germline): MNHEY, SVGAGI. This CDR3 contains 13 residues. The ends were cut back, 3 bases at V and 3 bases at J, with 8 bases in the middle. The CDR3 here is CASSYEGDYGYTF. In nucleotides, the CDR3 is TGTGCCAGCAGTTATGAGGGTGACTATGGCTACACCTTC.

CDR3 region: CASSSQGPYEQYF. The CDR3 DNA is TGTGCCAGCAGCTCCCAGGGCCCCTACGAGCAGTACTTC. The chain has TRBV7-8 and TRBJ2-7; D is perhaps TRBD1 (5 bases). The CDR3 consists of 13 residues. Trimming left V 4 bases short and J 2 bases short, with 9 bases between. Germline CDR1 is SGHVS and CDR2 is FQNEAQ.

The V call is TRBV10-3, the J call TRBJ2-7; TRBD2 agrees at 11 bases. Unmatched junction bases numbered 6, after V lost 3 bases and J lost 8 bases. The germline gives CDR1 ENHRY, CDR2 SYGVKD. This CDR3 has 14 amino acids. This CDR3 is CAISDPTSGEKQYV. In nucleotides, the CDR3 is TGTGCCATCAGTGACCCGACTAGCGGGGAGAAGCAGTACGTC.

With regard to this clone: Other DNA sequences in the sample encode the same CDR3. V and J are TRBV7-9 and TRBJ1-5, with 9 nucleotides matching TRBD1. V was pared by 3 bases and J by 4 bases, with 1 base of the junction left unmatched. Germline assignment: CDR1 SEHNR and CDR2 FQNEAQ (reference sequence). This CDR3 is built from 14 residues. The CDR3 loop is CASSFGQGNQPQHF. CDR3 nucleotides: TGTGCCAGCAGCTTCGGACAGGGGAATCAGCCCCAGCATTTT.

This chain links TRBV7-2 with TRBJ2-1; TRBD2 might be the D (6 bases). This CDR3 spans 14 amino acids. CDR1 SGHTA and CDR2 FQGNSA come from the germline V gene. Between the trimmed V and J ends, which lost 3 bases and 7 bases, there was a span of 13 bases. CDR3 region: CASSLDWRGNEQFF. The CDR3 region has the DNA TGTGCCAGCAGCTTGGATTGGCGGGGAAATGAGCAGTTCTTC.

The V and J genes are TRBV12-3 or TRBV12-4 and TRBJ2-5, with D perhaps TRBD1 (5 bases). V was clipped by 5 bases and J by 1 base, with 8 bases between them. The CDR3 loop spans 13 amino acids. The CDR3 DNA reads TGTGCCAGCAGTAGACAGCTCCAAGAGACCCAGTACTTC. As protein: CASSRQLQETQYF.

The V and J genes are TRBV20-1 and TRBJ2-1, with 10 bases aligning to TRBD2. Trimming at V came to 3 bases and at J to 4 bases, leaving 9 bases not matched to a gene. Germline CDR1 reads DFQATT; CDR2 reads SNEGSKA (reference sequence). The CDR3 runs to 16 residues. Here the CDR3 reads CSASPFSGGNYNEQFF. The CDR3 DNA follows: TGCAGTGCTAGTCCTTTTAGCGGGGGGAATTACAATGAGCAGTTCTTC.

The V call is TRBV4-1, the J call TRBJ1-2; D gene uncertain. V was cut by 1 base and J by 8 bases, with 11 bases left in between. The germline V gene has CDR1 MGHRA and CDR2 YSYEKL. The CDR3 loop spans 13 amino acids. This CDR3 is CASSQVLSAGYTF. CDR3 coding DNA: TGCGCCAGCAGCCAAGTTCTTAGTGCGGGCTACACCTTC.

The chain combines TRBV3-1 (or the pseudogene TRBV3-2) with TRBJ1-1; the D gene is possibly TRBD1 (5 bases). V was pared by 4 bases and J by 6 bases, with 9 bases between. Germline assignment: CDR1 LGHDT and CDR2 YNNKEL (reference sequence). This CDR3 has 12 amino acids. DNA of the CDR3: TGTGCCAGCAGCCGACAGTCAGCTGAAGCTTTCTTT. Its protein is CASSRQSAEAFF.

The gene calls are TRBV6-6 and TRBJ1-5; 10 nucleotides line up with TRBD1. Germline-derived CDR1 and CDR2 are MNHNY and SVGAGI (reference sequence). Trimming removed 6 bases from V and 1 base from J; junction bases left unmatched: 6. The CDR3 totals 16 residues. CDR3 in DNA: TGTGCCAGCAGCCCGGGACAGGGGCGCAGCAATCAGCCCCAGCATTTT. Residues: CASSPGQGRSNQPQHF.